A selection of T cell receptor beta chains follows, all from one sample in a study of T cells in narcolepsy. The method was immunoSEQ multiplex PCR; TCRdb's version includes in-frame clones alone and lacks a portion of them. Among some 30,000 clones listed, roughly four fifths were seen once. Sequenced material: CD45RA- memory CD4+ T cells from PBMCs. All receptors come from a human donor with narcolepsy. Each CDR3 is given with its conserved first and last residue. Size values are once, few and many counts, or a class for expanded clones, and some rows have none.

once,TRBV5-1,CASSLGLAGTEQYF
NA,TRBV6-5,CAGGRAASGTEAFF
NA,TRBV19,CASRLKQGADNQPQHF
NA,TRBV5-8,CASSQNRGPSSYNEQFF
few,TRBV6-1,CASSEAKGVDQPQHF
NA,TRBV7-2,CASRPDVAGNTIYF
few,TRBV7-2,CASSLARGGGGEQYF
NA,TRBV5-6,CASSALRGLYEQYF
NA,TRBV7-8,CASSSAGTDYNEQFF
NA,TRBV25-1,CASRGKGGRYEQYF
NA,TRBV6-5,CASSPTASSYEQYF
NA,TRBV19,CASSIWPPAGNTIYF
few,TRBV2,CASRVDRGGGNTIYF
NA,TRBV29-1,CSVLKGVGEQYF
NA,TRBV6-1,CASSEVGQGIGELFF
NA,TRBV29-1,CSVAQGGAEAFF
NA,TRBV7-7,CASSPGTANTGELFF
NA,TRBV5-1,CASSPRQSTSTYEQYF
NA,TRBV4-3,CASSPGHINPGTEAFF
NA,TRBV7-9,CASSLMPGSSPLHF
NA,TRBV4-2,CASSPITSAGGYNEQFF
NA,TRBV7-6,CASSPSLFFGYTF
NA,TRBV29-1,CSEGSNYGYTF
NA,TRBV5-1,CASSGGLRDTEAFF
few,TRBV7-2,CASSLDAGPLQPQHF